The rows below give T cell receptor beta chains drawn from one sample of a study of blood T cells in healthy people across ages. MiXCR, applied by TCRdb to the 5' RACE reads, yields one record per CDR3 protein. The sample lists about 1.8 million distinct CDR3 sequences; about 50% were seen once. The sequenced sample consisted of blood. The receptors stem from a woman aged 40 to 50 in good health. Each CDR3 is given with its conserved first and last residue. D genes are given only for firm matches. Rows may omit the clone size; those that give it use once, few, many or a size class.

V	D	J	size	DNA	CDR3
TRBV5-1	-	TRBJ1-6	few	TGCGCCAGCAGCTTAAAGGGGAACTCACCCCTCCACTTT	CASSLKGNSPLHF
TRBV20-1	-	TRBJ2-7	-	TGCGGTGCTAGAATTACCCACGAGCAGTACTTC	CGARITHEQYF
TRBV7-2	TRBD2	TRBJ2-1	many	TGTGCCAGCAGCTCTAGCGGGGGGCCTTCTGAGCAGTTCTTC	CASSSSGGPSEQFF
TRBV6-5	-	TRBJ1-4	-	TGTGCCAGCAGTCGTGAGCAGGCAACTAATGAAAAACTGTTTTTT	CASSREQATNEKLFF
TRBV11-3	-	TRBJ2-7	-	TGTGCCAGCAGCCGAGGACAGCTCAGCGAGCAGTACTTC	CASSRGQLSEQYF
TRBV6-6	TRBD1	TRBJ1-2	-	TGTGCCAGCAGTTACTCGGAGACAGGGATTAACTATGGCTACACCTTC	CASSYSETGINYGYTF
TRBV6-6	TRBD1	TRBJ1-1	-	TGTGCCAGCAGTTACCCCCGGGACAGGGAGGGGACTGAAGCTTTCTTT	CASSYPRDREGTEAFF
TRBV27	-	TRBJ1-2	-	TGTGCCAGCAGTTTACAGGGCACGCTATACTATGGCTACACCTTC	CASSLQGTLYYGYTF
TRBV20-1	-	TRBJ1-2	-	TGCAGTGCTAGAGATTACGGAGATGGCTACACCTTC	CSARDYGDGYTF
TRBV20-1	-	TRBJ1-2	-	TGCAGTGGAGTACTAGAGGGAGGGTCTGGCTACACCTTC	CSGVLEGGSGYTF
TRBV7-2	-	TRBJ2-3	-	TGTGTCAGCAGCCGGTCGTCCCGGGGGTTCGGCACAGATACGCAGTATTTT	CVSSRSSRGFGTDTQYF
TRBV2	TRBD1	TRBJ2-5	-	TGTGCCAGCCCGACAGGGAACAATGAGCAGTACTTC	CASPTGNNEQYF
TRBV20-1	TRBD2	TRBJ2-5	-	TGCAGTGCAGGGACTAGCGGGCGGTGGGAGACCCAGTACTTC	CSAGTSGRWETQYF
TRBV28	TRBD1	TRBJ2-7	few	TGTGCCAGCAGTAACTGGGACAGCTACGAGCAGTACTTC	CASSNWDSYEQYF
TRBV11-2	-	TRBJ2-1	-	TGTGCCAGCAGCTTAGGGTCTTTGGGCTACGAGCAGTTCTTC	CASSLGSLGYEQFF
TRBV6-2/TRBV6-3	-	TRBJ2-5	-	TGTGCCAGCAGTTACGGAGCTTGGCAAGAGACCCAGTACTTC	CASSYGAWQETQYF
TRBV5-1	-	TRBJ2-1	few	TGCGCCAGCAGCTCAATCCCCCGAGCGGTTGGGGCTGAGCAGTTCTTC	CASSSIPRAVGAEQFF
TRBV5-1	TRBD1	TRBJ2-1	-	TGCGCCAGCAGCTTGGATCGCCCGGGACAGGGTGGGAGTGAGCAGTTCTTC	CASSLDRPGQGGSEQFF
TRBV29-1	TRBD1	TRBJ1-2	-	TGCAGCGTTGCCGACAGGGATGACTATGGCTACACCTTC	CSVADRDDYGYTF
TRBV7-2	-	TRBJ2-7	many	TGTGCCAGCAGCTTGCATGGGTCCTACGAGCAGTACTTC	CASSLHGSYEQYF
TRBV25-1	-	TRBJ2-1	-	TGTGCCAGCAGCGCTGCGGGGGCCTACAATGGGCAGTTCTTC	CASSAAGAYNGQFF
TRBV6-5	-	TRBJ2-4	-	TGTGCCAGCAGTTACTCCCCGGACAGCCTTAAAAACATTCAGTACTTC	CASSYSPDSLKNIQYF
TRBV27	-	TRBJ1-2	-	TGTGCCAGCAGGTGGGACGGACTTTCGCATGGCTACACCTTC	CASRWDGLSHGYTF
TRBV6-5	-	TRBJ2-7	-	TGTGCCAGCAGACTTGGACTCGCGAGCTCCTACGAGCAGTACTTC	CASRLGLASSYEQYF
TRBV5-1	TRBD1	TRBJ1-2	-	TGCGCCAGCAGCTTACCGGGACAGGGGGCAGGAGGCTACACCTTC	CASSLPGQGAGGYTF
TRBV21-1	-	TRBJ1-2	-	TGTGCCAGCAGTGGACCCTACTATGGCTACACCTTC	CASSGPYYGYTF
TRBV29-1	-	TRBJ1-2	few	TGCAGCGTTGTCTCAGAAGGCTACACCTTC	CSVVSEGYTF
TRBV29-1	-	TRBJ1-2	few	TGCAGCGTTGAAGACCTAGGAGGGGGGCATTGGTATGGCTACACCTTC	CSVEDLGGGHWYGYTF
TRBV6-1	-	TRBJ1-2	-	TGTGCCAGCAACGGGATCTATGGCTACACCTTC	CASNGIYGYTF
TRBV7-2	-	TRBJ2-1	-	TGTGCCAGCAGCTTAGCGGAGGGGGCCCCCCCATACAATGAGCAGTTCTTC	CASSLAEGAPPYNEQFF
TRBV12-3/TRBV12-4	-	TRBJ2-7	-	TGTGCCAGCAGTGAACGATGGGGGAACGAGCAGTACTTC	CASSERWGNEQYF
TRBV6-5	TRBD1	TRBJ2-1	few	TGTGCCAGCAGTTACTCGGGACAGGGTTCCAATGAGCAGTTCTTC	CASSYSGQGSNEQFF
TRBV12-3/TRBV12-4	-	TRBJ1-2	-	TGTGCCAGCAGTTTTTGGGACTATGGCTACACCTTC	CASSFWDYGYTF
TRBV28	-	TRBJ1-2	-	TGTGCCAGCAGTGATAACCTCTCAGGCTACACCTTC	CASSDNLSGYTF
TRBV6-1	-	TRBJ1-5	-	TGTGCCAGCAGTGAACGGCCGGGGCGCAATCAGCCCCAGCATTTT	CASSERPGRNQPQHF
TRBV6-5	TRBD1	TRBJ1-3	once	TGTGCCAGCTCCAAAGACAGGGTGGGAAACACCATATATTTT	CASSKDRVGNTIYF
TRBV5-5	TRBD1	TRBJ2-5	few	TGTGCCAGCAGCAAATGGACAGGGCGAGAGACCCAGTACTTC	CASSKWTGRETQYF
TRBV20-1	-	TRBJ2-4	few	TGCAGTGCTAGAGATCTATCAAAGCGGTACTTC	CSARDLSKRYF
TRBV3-1	-	TRBJ2-1	-	TGTGCCAGCAGCCAAGTGGGGGGCCCCCGTGATGAGCAGTTCTTC	CASSQVGGPRDEQFF
TRBV3-1	-	TRBJ2-3	-	TGTGCCAGCAGCCAAGATTCGGGACTCACAGATACGCAGTATTTT	CASSQDSGLTDTQYF
TRBV24-1	TRBD1	TRBJ2-3	once	TGTGCCATCAGTGACCCTACATCCCGACAGGGGGCAAGAGATACGCAGTATTTT	CAISDPTSRQGARDTQYF
TRBV20-1	TRBD1	TRBJ2-7	few	TGCAGTGCTAGAGCACTGGACAGGGGGCTGTACGAGCAGTACTTC	CSARALDRGLYEQYF